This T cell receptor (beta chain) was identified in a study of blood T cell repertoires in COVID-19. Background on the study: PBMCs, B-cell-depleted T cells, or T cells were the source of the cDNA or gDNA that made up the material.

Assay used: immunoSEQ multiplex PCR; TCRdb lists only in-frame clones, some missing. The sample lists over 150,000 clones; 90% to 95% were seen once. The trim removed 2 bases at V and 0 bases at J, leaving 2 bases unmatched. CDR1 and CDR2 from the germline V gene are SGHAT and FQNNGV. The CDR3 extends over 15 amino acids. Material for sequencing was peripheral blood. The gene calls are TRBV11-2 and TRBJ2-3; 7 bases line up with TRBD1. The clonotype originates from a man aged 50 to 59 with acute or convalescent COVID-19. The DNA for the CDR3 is TGTGCCAGCAGCTTATTAGGGGGCAGCACAGATACGCAGTATTTT. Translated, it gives CASSLLGGSTDTQYF.